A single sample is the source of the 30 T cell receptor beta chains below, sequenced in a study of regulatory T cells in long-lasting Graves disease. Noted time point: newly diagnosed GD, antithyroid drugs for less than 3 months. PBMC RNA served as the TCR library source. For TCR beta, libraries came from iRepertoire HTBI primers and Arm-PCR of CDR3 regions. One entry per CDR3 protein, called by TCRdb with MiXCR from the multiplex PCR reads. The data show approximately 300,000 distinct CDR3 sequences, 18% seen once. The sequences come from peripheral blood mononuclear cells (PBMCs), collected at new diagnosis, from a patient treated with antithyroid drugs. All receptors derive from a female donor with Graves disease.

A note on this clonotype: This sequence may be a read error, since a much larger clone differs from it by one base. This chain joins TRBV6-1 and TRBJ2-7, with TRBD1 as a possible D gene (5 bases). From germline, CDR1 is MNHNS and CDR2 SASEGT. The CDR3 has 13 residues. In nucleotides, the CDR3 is TGTGCCGGCAGTGACCTAGGGGATAGCGAGCAGTACTTC. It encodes CAGSDLGDSEQYF.

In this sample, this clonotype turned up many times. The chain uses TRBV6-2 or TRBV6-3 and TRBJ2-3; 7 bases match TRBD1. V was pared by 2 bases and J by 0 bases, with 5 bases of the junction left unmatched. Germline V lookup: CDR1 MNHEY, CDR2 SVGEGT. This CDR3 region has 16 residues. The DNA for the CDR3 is TGTGCCAGCAGTTACAAGGGGACAGCTAGCACAGATACGCAGTATTTT. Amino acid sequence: CASSYKGTASTDTQYF.

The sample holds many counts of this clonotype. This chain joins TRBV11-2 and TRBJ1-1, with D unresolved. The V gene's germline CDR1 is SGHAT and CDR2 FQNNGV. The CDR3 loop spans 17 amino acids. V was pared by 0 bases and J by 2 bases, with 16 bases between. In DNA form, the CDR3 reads TGTGCCAGCAGCTTAGACGGGTTTAGCCACGGAAACACTGAAGCTTTCTTT. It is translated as CASSLDGFSHGNTEAFF.

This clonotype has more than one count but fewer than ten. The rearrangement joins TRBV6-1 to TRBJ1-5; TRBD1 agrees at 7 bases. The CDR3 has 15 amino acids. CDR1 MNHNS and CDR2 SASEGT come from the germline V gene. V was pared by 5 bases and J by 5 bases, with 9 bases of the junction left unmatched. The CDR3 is CASSQTGTGDQPQHF. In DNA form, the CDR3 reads TGTGCCAGCAGTCAGACAGGGACGGGAGATCAGCCCCAGCATTTT.

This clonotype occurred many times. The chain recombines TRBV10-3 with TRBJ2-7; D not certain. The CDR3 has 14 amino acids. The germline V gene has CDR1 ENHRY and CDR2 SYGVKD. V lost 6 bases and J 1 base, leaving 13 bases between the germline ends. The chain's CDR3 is CAIRPDLHSYEQYF. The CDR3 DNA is TGTGCCATCAGACCGGACCTACATTCCTACGAGCAGTACTTC.

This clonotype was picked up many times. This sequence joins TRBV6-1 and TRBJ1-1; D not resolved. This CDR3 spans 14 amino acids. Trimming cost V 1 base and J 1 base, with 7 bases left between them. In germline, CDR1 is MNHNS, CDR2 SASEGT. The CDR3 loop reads CASSEGWGNTEAFF. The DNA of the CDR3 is TGTGCCAGCAGTGAAGGCTGGGGGAACACTGAAGCTTTCTTT.

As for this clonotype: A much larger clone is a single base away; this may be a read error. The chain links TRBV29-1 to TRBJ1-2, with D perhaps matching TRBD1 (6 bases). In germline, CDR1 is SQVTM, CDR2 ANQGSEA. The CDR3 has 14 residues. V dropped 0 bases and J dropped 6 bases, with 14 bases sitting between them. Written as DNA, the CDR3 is TGCAGCGTTGAAGATTTTGAGACAGGCCATGGCTACACCTTC. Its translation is CSVEDFETGHGYTF.

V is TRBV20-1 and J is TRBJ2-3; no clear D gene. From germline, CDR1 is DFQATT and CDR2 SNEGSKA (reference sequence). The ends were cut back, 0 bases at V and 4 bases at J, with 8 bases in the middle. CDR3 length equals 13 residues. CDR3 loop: CSARDPTSDTQYF. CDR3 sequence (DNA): TGCAGTGCTAGAGACCCTACGTCAGATACGCAGTATTTT.

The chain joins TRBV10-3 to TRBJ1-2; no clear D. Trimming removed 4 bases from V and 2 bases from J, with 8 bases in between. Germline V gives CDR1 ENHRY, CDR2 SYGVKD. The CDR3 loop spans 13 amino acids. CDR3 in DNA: TGTGCCATCAGTGTGGCAAGAAACTATGGCTACACCTTC. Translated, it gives CAISVARNYGYTF.

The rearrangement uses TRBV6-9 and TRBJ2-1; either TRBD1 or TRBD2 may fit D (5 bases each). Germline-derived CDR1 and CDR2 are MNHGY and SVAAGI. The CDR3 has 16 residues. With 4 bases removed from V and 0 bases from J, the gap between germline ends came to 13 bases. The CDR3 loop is CASSSRAGGSYNEQFF. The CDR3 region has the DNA TGTGCCAGCAGTTCCAGGGCAGGAGGCTCCTACAATGAGCAGTTCTTC.

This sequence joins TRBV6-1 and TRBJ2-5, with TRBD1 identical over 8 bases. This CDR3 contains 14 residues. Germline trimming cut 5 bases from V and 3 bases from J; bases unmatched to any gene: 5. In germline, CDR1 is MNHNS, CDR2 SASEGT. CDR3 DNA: TGTGCCAGCAGTAGGACGGACAGGGAAGAGACCCAGTACTTC. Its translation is CASSRTDREETQYF.

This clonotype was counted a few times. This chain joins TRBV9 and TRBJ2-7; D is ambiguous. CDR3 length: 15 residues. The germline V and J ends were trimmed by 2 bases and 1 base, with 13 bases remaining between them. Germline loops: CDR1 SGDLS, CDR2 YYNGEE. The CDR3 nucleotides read TGTGCCAGCAGCGTGTACGGCACCGGTTCCTACGAGCAGTACTTC. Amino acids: CASSVYGTGSYEQYF.

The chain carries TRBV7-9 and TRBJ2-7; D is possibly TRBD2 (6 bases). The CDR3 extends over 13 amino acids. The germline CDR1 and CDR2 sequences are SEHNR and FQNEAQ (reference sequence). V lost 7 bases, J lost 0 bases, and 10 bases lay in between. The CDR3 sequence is CASKRVNSYEQYF. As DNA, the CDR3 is TGTGCCAGCAAGCGGGTGAACTCCTACGAGCAGTACTTC.

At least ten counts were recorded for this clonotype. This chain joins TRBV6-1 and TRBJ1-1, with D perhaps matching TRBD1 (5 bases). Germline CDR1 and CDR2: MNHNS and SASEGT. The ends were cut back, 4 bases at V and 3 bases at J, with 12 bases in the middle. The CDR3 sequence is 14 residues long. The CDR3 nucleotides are TGTGCCAGCAGTGCTCGGGACGGATACACTGAAGCTTTCTTT. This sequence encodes CASSARDGYTEAFF.

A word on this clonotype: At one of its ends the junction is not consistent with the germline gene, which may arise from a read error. CDR3 region: CASSLAPGATPIF. CDR3 coding DNA: TGCGCCAGCAGCTTGGCCCCGGGGGCTACGCCAATTTTT. The rearrangement joins TRBV5-1 to TRBJ1-1, with TRBD1 as a possible D gene (6 bases). CDR1 and CDR2 from the germline V gene are SGHRS and YFSETQ. This CDR3 is 13 amino acids long. The variable domain in full, with the rest retrieved from reference TRBV5-1 and TRBJ1-1, is KAGVTQTPRYLIKTRGQQVTLSCSPISGHRSVSWYQQTPGQGLQFLFEYFSETQRNKGNFPGRFSGRQFSNSRSEMNVSTLELGDSALYLCASSLAPGATPIFGQGTRLTVV.

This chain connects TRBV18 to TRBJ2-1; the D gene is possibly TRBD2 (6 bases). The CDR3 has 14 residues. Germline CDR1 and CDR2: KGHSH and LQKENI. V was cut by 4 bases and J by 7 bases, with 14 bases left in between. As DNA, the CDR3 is TGTGCCAGCTCACTCTCCTCGGGGGATAATGAGCAGTTCTTC. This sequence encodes CASSLSSGDNEQFF.

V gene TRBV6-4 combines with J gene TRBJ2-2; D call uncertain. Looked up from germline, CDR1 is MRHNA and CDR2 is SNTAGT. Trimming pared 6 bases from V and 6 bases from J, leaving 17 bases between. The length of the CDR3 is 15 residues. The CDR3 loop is CASSHSDSLAGELFF. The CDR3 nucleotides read TGTGCCAGCAGCCACTCAGACTCACTCGCCGGGGAGCTGTTTTTT.

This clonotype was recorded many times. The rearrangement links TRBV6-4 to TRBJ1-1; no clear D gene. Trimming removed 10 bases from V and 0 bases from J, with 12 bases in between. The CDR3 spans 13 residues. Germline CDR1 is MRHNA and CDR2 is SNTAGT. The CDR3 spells CATLRPMNTEAFF. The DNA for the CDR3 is TGTGCCACCCTACGGCCGATGAACACTGAAGCTTTCTTT.

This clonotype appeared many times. CDR3 loop: CASSSQVYNSPLHF. The DNA of the CDR3 is TGTGCCAGCAGTTCCCAGGTCTATAATTCACCCCTCCACTTT. This chain joins TRBV12-3 or TRBV12-4 and TRBJ1-6; D uncertain. The CDR3 has 14 amino acids. V was shortened by 4 bases and J by 3 bases, with 7 bases between the two germline ends.

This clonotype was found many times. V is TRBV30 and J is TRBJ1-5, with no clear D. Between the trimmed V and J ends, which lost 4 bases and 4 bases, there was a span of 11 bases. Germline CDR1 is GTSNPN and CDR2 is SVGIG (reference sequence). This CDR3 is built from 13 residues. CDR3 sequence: CAWNDGLNQPQHF. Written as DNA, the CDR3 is TGTGCCTGGAATGACGGACTAAATCAGCCCCAGCATTTT. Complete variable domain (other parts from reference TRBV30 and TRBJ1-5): SQTIHQWPATLVQPVGSPLSLECTVEGTSNPNLYWYRQAAGRGLQLLFYSVGIGQISSEVPQNLSASRPQDRQFILSSKKLLLSDSGFYLCAWNDGLNQPQHFGDGTRLSIL.

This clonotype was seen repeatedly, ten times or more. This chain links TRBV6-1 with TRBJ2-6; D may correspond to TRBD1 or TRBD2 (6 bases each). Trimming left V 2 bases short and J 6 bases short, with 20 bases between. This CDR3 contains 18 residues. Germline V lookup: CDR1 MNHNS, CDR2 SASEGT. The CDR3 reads CASSERIGGLSKANVLTF. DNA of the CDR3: TGTGCCAGCAGTGAACGGATCGGGGGCCTATCGAAGGCCAACGTCCTGACTTTC.

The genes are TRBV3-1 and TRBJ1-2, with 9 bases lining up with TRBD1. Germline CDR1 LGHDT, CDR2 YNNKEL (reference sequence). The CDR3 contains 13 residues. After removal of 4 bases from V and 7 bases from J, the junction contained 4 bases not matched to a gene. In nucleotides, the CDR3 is TGTGCCAGCAGCCCAGAGACAGGGGGTGGCTACACCTTC. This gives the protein CASSPETGGGYTF.

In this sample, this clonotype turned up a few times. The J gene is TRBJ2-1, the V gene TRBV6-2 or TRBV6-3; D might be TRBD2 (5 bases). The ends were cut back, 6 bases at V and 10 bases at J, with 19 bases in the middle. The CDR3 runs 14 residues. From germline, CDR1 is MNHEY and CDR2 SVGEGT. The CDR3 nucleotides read TGTGCCAGCAGCCTCTCTTTTCTAGCTTCCGAGCAGTTCTTC. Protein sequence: CASSLSFLASEQFF.

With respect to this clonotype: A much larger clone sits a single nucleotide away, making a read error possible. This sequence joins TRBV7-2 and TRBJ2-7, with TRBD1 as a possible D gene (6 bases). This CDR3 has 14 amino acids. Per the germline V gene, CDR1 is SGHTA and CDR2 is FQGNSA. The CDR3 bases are TGTGACAGCAGCTCCTGGACAGACTCCTACGAGCAGTACTTC. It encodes CDSSSWTDSYEQYF.

The CDR3 sequence is CASSGWTGPTYEQYF. The CDR3 DNA sequence: TGCGCCAGCAGCGGGTGGACAGGGCCGACCTACGAGCAGTACTTC. The chain recombines TRBV5-1 with TRBJ2-7; TRBD1 aligns across 8 bases. J gave up 2 bases and V 4 bases, and 8 bases lay outside the gene matches. Looked up from germline, CDR1 is SGHRS and CDR2 is YFSETQ. The CDR3 consists of 15 residues.

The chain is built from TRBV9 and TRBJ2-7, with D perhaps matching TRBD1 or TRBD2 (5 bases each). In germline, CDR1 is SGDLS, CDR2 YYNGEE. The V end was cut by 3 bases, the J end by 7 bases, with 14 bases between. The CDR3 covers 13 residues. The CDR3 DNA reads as TGTGCCAGCAGCGCCCGGGACGCTATGGAGCAGTACTTC. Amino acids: CASSARDAMEQYF.

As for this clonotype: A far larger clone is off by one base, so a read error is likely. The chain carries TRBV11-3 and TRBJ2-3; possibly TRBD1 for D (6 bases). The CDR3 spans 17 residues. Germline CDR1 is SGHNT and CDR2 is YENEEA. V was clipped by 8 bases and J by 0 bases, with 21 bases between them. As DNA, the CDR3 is TGTGCCAGCGGTTTACCTATAACAGGGACCAGCACAGATACGCAGTATTTT. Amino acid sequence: CASGLPITGTSTDTQYF. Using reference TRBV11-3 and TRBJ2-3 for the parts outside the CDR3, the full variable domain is EAGVVQSPRYKIIEKKQPVAFWCNPISGHNTLYWYLQNLGQGPELLIRYENEEAVDDSQLPKDRFSAERLKGVDSTLKIQPAELGDSAVYLCASGLPITGTSTDTQYFGPGTRLTVL.

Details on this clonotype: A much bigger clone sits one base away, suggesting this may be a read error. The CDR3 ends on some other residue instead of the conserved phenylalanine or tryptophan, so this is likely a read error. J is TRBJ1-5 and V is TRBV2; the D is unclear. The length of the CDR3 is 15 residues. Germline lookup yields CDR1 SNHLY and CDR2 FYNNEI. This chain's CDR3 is CASSQEGKSNQPQHS. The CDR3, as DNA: TGCGCCAGCAGCCAAGAGGGTAAGAGTAATCAGCCCCAGCATTCT.

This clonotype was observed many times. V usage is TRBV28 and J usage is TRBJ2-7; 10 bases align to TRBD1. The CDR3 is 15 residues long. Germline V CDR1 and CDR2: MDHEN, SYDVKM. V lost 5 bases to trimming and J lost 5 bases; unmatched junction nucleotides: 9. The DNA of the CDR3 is TGTGCCAGCAGTGCCGACAGGGGGCCTTCCAACGAGCAGTACTTC. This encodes CASSADRGPSNEQYF. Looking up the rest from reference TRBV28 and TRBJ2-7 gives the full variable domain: DVKVTQSSRYLVKRTGEKVFLECVQDMDHENMFWYRQDPGLGLRLIYFSYDVKMKEKGDIPEGYSVSREKKERFSLILESASTNQTSMYLCASSADRGPSNEQYFGPGTRLTVT.

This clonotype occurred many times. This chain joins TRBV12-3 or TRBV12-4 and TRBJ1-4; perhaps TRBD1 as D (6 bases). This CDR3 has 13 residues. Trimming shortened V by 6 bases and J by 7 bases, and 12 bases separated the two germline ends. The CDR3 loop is CASSLQGGEKLFF. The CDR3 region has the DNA TGTGCCAGCAGCTTACAGGGTGGTGAAAAACTGTTTTTT.